The 10 T cell receptor beta chains presented below share a single source sample, sequenced in a study of CD8 T cells in Susac syndrome. Reverse transcription of roughly 0.5 to 1 ug RNA was performed with random hexamers. TCRdb used MiXCR to reprocess the immunoSEQ multiplex PCR reads, holding one entry per CDR3 protein. The table lists approximately 130,000 distinct CDR3 sequences, 94% of them singletons. Input material: CD4+ T cells from PBMCs. Every receptor here comes from a human donor in good health.

The chain recombines TRBV6-1 with TRBJ2-2; tentatively, D is TRBD2 (6 bases). Germline V CDR1 and CDR2: MNHNS, SASEGT. There are 15 residues in the CDR3. Trimming stripped 10 bases from V and 0 bases from J, with 15 bases between. CDR3 sequence (DNA): TGTGCCATCCATCGGAGGGGCGCGAACACCGGGGAGCTGTTTTTT. Protein sequence: CAIHRRGANTGELFF.

The chain's CDR3 is CASGGHFGITDTQYF. The CDR3 bases are TGTGCCAGCGGAGGACACTTCGGGATCACAGATACGCAGTATTTT. The rearrangement uses TRBV6-6 and TRBJ2-3; either TRBD1 or TRBD2 may fit D (5 bases each). Germline V gene data show CDR1 as MNHNY and CDR2 as SVGAGI (reference sequence). The CDR3 runs 15 residues. Trimming stripped 8 bases from V and 2 bases from J, with 17 bases between.

DNA for the CDR3: TGTGCCACCCAGCGGGAGCAAGTAGAGACCCAGTACTTC. Encoded protein: CATQREQVETQYF. The chain recombines TRBV10-3 with TRBJ2-5; 8 bases are a match to TRBD2. The CDR3 is 13 residues long. CDR1 is ENHRY, CDR2 SYGVKD, per germline. With 10 bases clipped from V and 4 bases from J, the junction kept 8 bases outside the gene matches.

V is TRBV20-1 and J is TRBJ2-5; possibly TRBD2 for D (6 bases). Germline V gene sequence: CDR1 DFQATT, CDR2 SNEGSKA (reference sequence). The ends were cut back, 0 bases at V and 3 bases at J, with 8 bases in the middle. CDR3 length: 13 residues. CDR3 residues: CSARDGGKETQYF. CDR3 nucleotides: TGCAGTGCTAGAGATGGCGGGAAAGAGACCCAGTACTTC.

The rearrangement links TRBV5-5 to TRBJ2-1; no definite D call. Trimming stripped 0 bases from V and 10 bases from J, with 8 bases between. Germline CDR1 and CDR2: SGHKS and YYEKEE (reference sequence). There are 12 residues in the CDR3. In DNA form, the CDR3 reads TGTGCCAGCAGCTTGGCAGATGGGGAGCAGTTCTTC. Translating it yields CASSLADGEQFF.

The chain joins TRBV2 to TRBJ2-1; 7 nucleotides match TRBD1. CDR3 size: 15 residues. V was pared by 4 bases and J by 0 bases, with 3 bases of the junction left unmatched. Germline V gene sequence: CDR1 SNHLY, CDR2 FYNNEI. CDR3 residues: CASSADRVSYNEQFF. CDR3 DNA: TGTGCCAGCAGTGCCGACAGGGTCTCCTACAATGAGCAGTTCTTC.

CDR3 residues: CASSFNSLGVQYF. CDR3 DNA: TGTGCCAGCAGCTTTAACTCCCTGGGCGTGCAGTACTTC. The gene calls are TRBV11-2 and TRBJ2-7; D is ambiguous. V shed 3 bases and J shed 9 bases, with 15 bases lying between them. CDR1 and CDR2 (germline): SGHAT, FQNNGV. The CDR3 runs to 13 residues.

The chain recombines TRBV5-6 with TRBJ1-2, with D possibly matching TRBD1 (6 bases). CDR1 is SGHDT and CDR2 is YYEEEE in the germline V gene. The CDR3 contains 13 residues. Trimming stripped 4 bases from V and 4 bases from J, with 11 bases between. CDR3 residues: CASSKRGGYGYTF. The CDR3, as DNA: TGTGCCAGCAGCAAAAGAGGGGGCTATGGCTACACCTTC.

This rearrangement joins TRBV6-2 or TRBV6-3 to TRBJ2-7; 12 positions agree with TRBD2. Unmatched junction bases numbered 5, after V lost 6 bases and J lost 2 bases. Per germline, CDR1 MNHEY and CDR2 SVGEGT. This CDR3 is built from 15 residues. The CDR3 is CASRPGLAGTYEQYF. The CDR3 DNA reads TGTGCCAGCAGGCCGGGACTAGCGGGTACCTACGAGCAGTACTTC.

The J gene is TRBJ2-2, the V gene TRBV7-2; 16 bases map to TRBD2. The CDR3 loop spans 18 amino acids. Per germline, CDR1 SGHTA and CDR2 FQGNSA. J lost 4 bases, V lost 5 bases, and 7 bases had no gene match. CDR3 nucleotide sequence: TGTGCCAGCAGCACGGGACTAGCGGGAGGGCAGGTCACCGGGGAGCTGTTTTTT. Its translation is CASSTGLAGGQVTGELFF.